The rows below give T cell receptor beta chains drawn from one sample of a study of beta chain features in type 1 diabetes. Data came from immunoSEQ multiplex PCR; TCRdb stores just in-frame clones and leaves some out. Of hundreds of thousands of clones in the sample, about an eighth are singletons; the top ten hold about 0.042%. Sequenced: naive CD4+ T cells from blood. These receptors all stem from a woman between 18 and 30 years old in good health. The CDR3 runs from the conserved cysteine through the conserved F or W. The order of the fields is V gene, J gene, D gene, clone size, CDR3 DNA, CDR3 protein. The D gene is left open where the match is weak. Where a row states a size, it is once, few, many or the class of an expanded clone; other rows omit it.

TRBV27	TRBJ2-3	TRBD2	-	TGTGCCAGCAGTCCGGGACTAGTGGCAACAGATACGCAGTATTTT	CASSPGLVATDTQYF
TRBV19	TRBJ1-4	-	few	TGTGCCAGTAGTATGTGGTCCGAAAAACTGTTTTTT	CASSMWSEKLFF
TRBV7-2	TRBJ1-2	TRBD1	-	TGTGCCAGCGGACAGGCTGGGTATGGCTACACCTTC	CASGQAGYGYTF
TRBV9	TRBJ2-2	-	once	TGTGCCAGCAGCGTATTTAGTCAGGCCGGGGAGCTGTTTTTT	CASSVFSQAGELFF
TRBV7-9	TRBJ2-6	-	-	TGTGCCAGCACCCCTACCGGTGGGGCCAACGTCCTGACTTTC	CASTPTGGANVLTF
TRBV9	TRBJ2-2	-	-	TGTGCCAGCAGCGTAACAACGAACACCGGGGAGCTGTTTTTT	CASSVTTNTGELFF
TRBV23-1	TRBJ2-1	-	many	TGCGCCACCTTCGGGCTAGGCAATGAGCAGTTCTTC	CATFGLGNEQFF
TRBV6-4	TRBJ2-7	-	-	TGTGCCAGCAGTGACAAAGGACCCCGGAGCTCCTACGAGCAGTACTTC	CASSDKGPRSSYEQYF
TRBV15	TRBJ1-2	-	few	TGTGCCACCAGCAGAGCAAGACGGAGCTATGGCTACACCTTC	CATSRARRSYGYTF
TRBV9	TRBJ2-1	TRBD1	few	TGTGCCAGCAGCGTGAACAGGGGAGACCACAATGAGCAGTTCTTC	CASSVNRGDHNEQFF
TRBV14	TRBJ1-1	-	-	TGTGCCAGCAGCCTCTTTGCAGGGGTGAACACTGAAGCTTTCTTT	CASSLFAGVNTEAFF
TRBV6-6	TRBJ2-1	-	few	TGTGCCAGCAGTTACTCTCCGGTTGAGCAGTTCTTC	CASSYSPVEQFF
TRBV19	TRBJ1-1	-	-	TGTGCCAGTAGAAATTCGGACATCGCGAACACTGAAGCTTTCTTT	CASRNSDIANTEAFF
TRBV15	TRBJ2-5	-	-	TGTGCCACCAGCAGAGAGGACTATGGGCGTGAGACCCAGTACTTC	CATSREDYGRETQYF
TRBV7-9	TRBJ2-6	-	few	TGTGCCAGTCATTACTCTGGGGCCAACGTCCTGACTTTC	CASHYSGANVLTF
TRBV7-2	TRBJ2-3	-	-	TGTGCCAGCAGCTTCCAGAGGTCCCGCACAGATACGCAGTATTTT	CASSFQRSRTDTQYF
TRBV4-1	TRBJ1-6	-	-	TGCGCCAGCAGCCAAGACAGAGCTGAAATTCGGCCCCTCCACTTT	CASSQDRAEIRPLHF
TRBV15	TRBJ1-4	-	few	TGTGCCACCAGCAGAGATCGGGGGCCCAATGAAAAACTGTTTTTT	CATSRDRGPNEKLFF
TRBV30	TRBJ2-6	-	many	TGTGCCTGGAGTGCCACTGGGGCCAACGTCCTGACTTTC	CAWSATGANVLTF
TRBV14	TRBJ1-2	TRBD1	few	TGTGCCAGCAGCCAAGCCTCGGGACAGTATCACTATGGCTACACCTTC	CASSQASGQYHYGYTF